This entry features one TCR beta chain sequence. The sample belongs to a study of shared clonotypes between healthy human individuals. Study-wide context: Per donor, three plates held CD4 naive cells, three held CD4 memory, two held CD8 naive and one held CD8 memory.

CDR3 size: 15 residues. In germline, CDR1 is SQVTM, CDR2 ANQGSEA. V lost 5 bases and J lost 10, with 24 bases in between. The assay was immunoSEQ multiplex PCR, and TCRdb's table has in-frame clones only and misses some. The sample includes millions of clones, approximately 95% of them seen just once. The receptor was isolated from a man younger than 35 in good health. Sequencing was performed on naive CD4+ T cells sorted from blood. Subset reported: CD45RA+ positively selected. The rearrangement uses TRBV29-1 and TRBJ2-1, with D perhaps matching TRBD1 (5 bases). The CDR3 DNA sequence: TGCAGCGTTTTTCCTGCGGCTAGTGGGCCAGGGGAGCAGTTCTTC. It yields the protein CSVFPAASGPGEQFF.